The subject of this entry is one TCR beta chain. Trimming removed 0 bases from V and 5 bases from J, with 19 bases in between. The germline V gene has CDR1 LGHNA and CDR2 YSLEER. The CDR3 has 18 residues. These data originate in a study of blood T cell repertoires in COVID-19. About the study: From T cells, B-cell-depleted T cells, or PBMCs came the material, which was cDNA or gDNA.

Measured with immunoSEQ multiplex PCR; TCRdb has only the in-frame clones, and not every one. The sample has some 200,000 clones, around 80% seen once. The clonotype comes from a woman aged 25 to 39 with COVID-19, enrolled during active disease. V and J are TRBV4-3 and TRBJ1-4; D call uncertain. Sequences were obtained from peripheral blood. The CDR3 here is CASSQEFVLTVPNEKLFF. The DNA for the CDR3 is TGCGCCAGCAGCCAAGAGTTTGTGTTAACAGTCCCGAATGAAAAACTGTTTTTT.